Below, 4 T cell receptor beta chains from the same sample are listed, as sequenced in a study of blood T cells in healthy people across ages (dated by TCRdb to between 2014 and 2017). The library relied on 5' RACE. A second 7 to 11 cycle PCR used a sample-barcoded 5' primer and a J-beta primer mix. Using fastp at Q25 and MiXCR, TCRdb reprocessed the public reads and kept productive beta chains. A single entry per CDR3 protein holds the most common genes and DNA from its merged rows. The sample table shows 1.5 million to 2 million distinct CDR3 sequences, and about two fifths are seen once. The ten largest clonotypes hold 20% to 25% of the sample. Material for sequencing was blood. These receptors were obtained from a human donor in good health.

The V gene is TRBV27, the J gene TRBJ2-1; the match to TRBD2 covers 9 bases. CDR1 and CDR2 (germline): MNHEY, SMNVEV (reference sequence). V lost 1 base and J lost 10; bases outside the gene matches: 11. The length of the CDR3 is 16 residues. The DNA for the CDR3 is TGTGCCAGCAGTTTATTGGCGGGGGGGCCCGGTGGAGAGCAGTTCTTC. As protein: CASSLLAGGPGGEQFF.

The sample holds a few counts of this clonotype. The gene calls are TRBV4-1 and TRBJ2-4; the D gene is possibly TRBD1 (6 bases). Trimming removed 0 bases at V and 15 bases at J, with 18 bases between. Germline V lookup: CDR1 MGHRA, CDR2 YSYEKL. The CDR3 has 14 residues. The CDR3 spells CASSQDRGRTWRYF. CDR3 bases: TGCGCCAGCAGCCAAGACAGGGGACGAACCTGGAGGTACTTC.

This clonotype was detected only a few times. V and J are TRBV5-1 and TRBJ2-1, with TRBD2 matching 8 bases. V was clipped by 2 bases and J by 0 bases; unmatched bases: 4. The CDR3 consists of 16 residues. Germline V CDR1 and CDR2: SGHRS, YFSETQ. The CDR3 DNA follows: TGCGCCAGCAGCTTATATGCGGGGGGCTCCTACAATGAGCAGTTCTTC. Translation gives CASSLYAGGSYNEQFF.

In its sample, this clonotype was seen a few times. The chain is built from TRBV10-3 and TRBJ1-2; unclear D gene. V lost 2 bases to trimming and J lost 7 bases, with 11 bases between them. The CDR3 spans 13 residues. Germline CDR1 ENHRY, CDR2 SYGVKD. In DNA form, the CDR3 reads TGTGCCATCAGTGAGGGCCGAGATGTTGGCTACACCTTC. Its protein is CAISEGRDVGYTF.